The rows below give T cell receptor beta chains drawn from one sample of a study of regulatory T cells in long-lasting Graves disease. Each CDR3 protein gets one entry after TCRdb re-called the multiplex PCR reads with MiXCR. Of 430,000 or so distinct CDR3 sequences detected, roughly a fifth appear once; the ten largest clones hold 13% to 15%. The material sequenced was peripheral blood mononuclear cells (PBMCs), taken when the disease was refractory, from a patient treated with antithyroid drugs. The receptor source for this set is a female donor with Graves disease. CDR3s include the opening cysteine and the closing phenylalanine or tryptophan. A D gene is named only where the DNA matches it firmly. Not every row has a clone size; where given, it reads once, few, many or a size class.

clone_size	d_call	v_call	j_call	cdr3_aa	cdr3_nt
-	-	TRBV12-3/TRBV12-4	TRBJ1-5	CASSVWGSNQPQHF	TGTGCCAGCAGTGTCTGGGGTAGCAATCAGCCCCAGCATTTT
-	-	TRBV7-3	TRBJ2-4	CASSLNGDSNIQYF	TGTGCCAGCAGCTTAAACGGGGACTCAAACATTCAGTACTTC
many	-	TRBV29-1	TRBJ1-5	CSVIQDNQPQHF	TGCAGCGTCATACAGGACAATCAGCCCCAGCATTTT
-	TRBD2	TRBV6-5	TRBJ2-3	CASSLALAGLTGTDTQYF	TGTGCCAGCAGTTTGGCTCTAGCGGGCCTTACAGGCACAGATACGCAGTATTTT
-	-	TRBV2	TRBJ2-3	CASRKRVLTDTQYF	TGTGCCAGCAGAAAGCGGGTTCTCACAGATACGCAGTATTTT
-	-	TRBV7-9	TRBJ2-1	CASSQGTAGSLFFDEQFF	TGTGCCAGCAGCCAGGGGACAGCGGGATCCCTCTTTTTCGATGAGCAGTTCTTC
many	-	TRBV15	TRBJ2-2	CATSRPTRHTPEELFF	TGTGCCACCAGCAGACCTACTAGACATACACCGGAGGAGCTGTTTTTT
many	-	TRBV12-3/TRBV12-4	TRBJ2-7	CASSFPAAYEQYF	TGTGCCAGCAGTTTCCCGGCGGCTTACGAGCAGTACTTC
few	TRBD2	TRBV5-8	TRBJ2-7	CASSPRPIASGAYEQYF	TGTGCCAGCAGCCCCCGGCCTATCGCTAGCGGAGCCTACGAGCAGTACTTC
many	-	TRBV29-1	TRBJ1-1	CSVLSGTEAFF	TGCAGCGTTCTCAGTGGCACTGAAGCTTTCTTT
-	-	TRBV10-3	TRBJ1-1	CAISGGPESNTEAFF	TGTGCCATCAGTGGCGGGCCTGAATCGAACACTGAAGCTTTCTTT
-	TRBD1	TRBV5-6	TRBJ2-7	CASSFLGQGRGEQYF	TGTGCCAGCAGCTTCTTAGGACAGGGACGGGGCGAGCAGTACTTC
-	TRBD1	TRBV9	TRBJ2-7	CASSVGKGQGYEQYF	TGTGCCAGCAGCGTTGGGAAAGGACAGGGGTACGAGCAGTACTTC
-	-	TRBV4-2	TRBJ1-4	CASSQDPGSRGEKLFF	TGTGCCAGCAGCCAAGACCCCGGGTCTCGCGGTGAAAAACTGTTTTTT
-	TRBD2	TRBV19	TRBJ2-2	CASTMPSGRQYTGELFF	TGTGCCAGTACCATGCCTAGCGGGAGGCAATACACCGGGGAGCTGTTTTTT
-	-	TRBV9	TRBJ2-7	CASSVDLGDADEQYF	TGTGCCAGCAGCGTAGATCTCGGGGACGCCGACGAGCAGTACTTC
-	-	TRBV7-9	TRBJ2-7	CASSLATGVYEQYF	TGTGCCAGCAGCCTTGCAACAGGAGTCTACGAGCAGTACTTC
many	-	TRBV11-1	TRBJ2-7	CASSFTASNEQYF	TGTGCCAGCAGCTTTACCGCCTCGAACGAGCAGTACTTC
many	-	TRBV20-1	TRBJ1-2	CSAAPRTEYYGYTF	TGCAGTGCAGCCCCGAGGACGGAGTACTATGGCTACACCTTC
few	-	TRBV5-8	TRBJ2-7	CASSGHHEQYF	TGTGCCAGCAGCGGGCACCACGAGCAGTACTTC
many	TRBD2	TRBV29-1	TRBJ2-7	CSVEDLAGVAYEQYF	TGCAGCGTTGAAGATCTAGCGGGAGTAGCATACGAGCAGTACTTC
-	-	TRBV27	TRBJ1-5	CASRSIGSNQPQHF	TGTGCCAGCAGAAGCATCGGAAGCAATCAGCCCCAGCATTTT
-	TRBD1	TRBV7-2	TRBJ2-2	CASSPTWQGAKFGELFF	TGTGCCAGCAGCCCTACTTGGCAGGGGGCGAAGTTCGGGGAGCTGTTTTTT
many	TRBD2	TRBV29-1	TRBJ2-7	CSAFLSGTTIYEQYF	TGCAGCGCGTTCCTTTCCGGGACTACCATATACGAGCAGTACTTC
many	TRBD1	TRBV5-1	TRBJ1-2	CASSLRQGADGYTF	TGCGCCAGCAGCTTACGACAGGGGGCCGATGGCTACACCTTC